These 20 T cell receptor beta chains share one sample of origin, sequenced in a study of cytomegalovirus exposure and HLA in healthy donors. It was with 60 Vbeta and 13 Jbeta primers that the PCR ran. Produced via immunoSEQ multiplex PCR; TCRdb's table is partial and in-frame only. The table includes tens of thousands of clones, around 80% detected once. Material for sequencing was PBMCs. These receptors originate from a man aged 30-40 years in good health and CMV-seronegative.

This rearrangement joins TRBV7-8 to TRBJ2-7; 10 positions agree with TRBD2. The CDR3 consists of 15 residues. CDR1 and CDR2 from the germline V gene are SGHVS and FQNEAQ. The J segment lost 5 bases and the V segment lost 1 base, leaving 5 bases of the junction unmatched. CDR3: CASSLVPGLANEQYF. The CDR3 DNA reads TGTGCCAGCAGCTTAGTACCGGGACTAGCGAACGAGCAGTACTTC.

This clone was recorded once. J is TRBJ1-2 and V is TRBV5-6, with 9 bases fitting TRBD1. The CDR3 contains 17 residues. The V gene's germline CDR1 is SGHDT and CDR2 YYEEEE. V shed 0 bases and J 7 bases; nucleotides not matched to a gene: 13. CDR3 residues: CASSLESSTGGIGGYTF. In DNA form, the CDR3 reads TGTGCCAGCAGCTTGGAATCTTCTACAGGGGGCATAGGTGGCTACACCTTC.

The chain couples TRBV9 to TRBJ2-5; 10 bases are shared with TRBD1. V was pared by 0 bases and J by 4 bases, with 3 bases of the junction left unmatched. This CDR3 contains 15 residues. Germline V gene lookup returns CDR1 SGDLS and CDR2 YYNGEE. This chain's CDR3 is CASSVGTGGVETQYF. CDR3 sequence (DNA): TGTGCCAGCAGCGTAGGGACAGGGGGTGTAGAGACCCAGTACTTC. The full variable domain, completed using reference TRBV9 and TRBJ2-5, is DSGVTQTPKHLITATGQRVTLRCSPRSGDLSVYWYQQSLDQGLQFLIQYYNGEERAKGNILERFSAQQFPDLHSELNLSSLELGDSALYFCASSVGTGGVETQYFGPGTRLLVL.

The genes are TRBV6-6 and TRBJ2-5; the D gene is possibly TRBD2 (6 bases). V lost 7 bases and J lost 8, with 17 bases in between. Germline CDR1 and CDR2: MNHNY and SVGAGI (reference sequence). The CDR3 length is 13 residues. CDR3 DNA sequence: TGTGCCAGCACCAAGCCGGGACTGCAAACCCAGTACTTC. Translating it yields CASTKPGLQTQYF.

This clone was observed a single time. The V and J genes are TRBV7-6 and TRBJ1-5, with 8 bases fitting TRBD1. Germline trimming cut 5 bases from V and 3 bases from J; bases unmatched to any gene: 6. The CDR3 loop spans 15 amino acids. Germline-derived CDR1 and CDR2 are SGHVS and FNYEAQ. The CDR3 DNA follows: TGTGCCAGCAGCCCAGGGACAGGCATCAATCAGCCCCAGCATTTT. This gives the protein CASSPGTGINQPQHF.

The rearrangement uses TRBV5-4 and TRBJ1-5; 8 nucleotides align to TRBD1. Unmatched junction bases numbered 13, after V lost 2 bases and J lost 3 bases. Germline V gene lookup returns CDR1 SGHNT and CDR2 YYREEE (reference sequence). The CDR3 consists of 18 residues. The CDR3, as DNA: TGTGCCAGCAGCTTTAAGGCTCGCCAGGGGGCGTCCAATCAGCCCCAGCATTTT. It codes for CASSFKARQGASNQPQHF.

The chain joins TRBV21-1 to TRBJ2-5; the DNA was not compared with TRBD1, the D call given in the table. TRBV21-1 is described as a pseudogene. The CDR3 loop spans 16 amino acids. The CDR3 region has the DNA TGTGCCAGCAGCAAAGTGCGGACAGGGGACCAAGAGACCCAGTACTTC. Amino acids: CASSKVRTGDQETQYF.

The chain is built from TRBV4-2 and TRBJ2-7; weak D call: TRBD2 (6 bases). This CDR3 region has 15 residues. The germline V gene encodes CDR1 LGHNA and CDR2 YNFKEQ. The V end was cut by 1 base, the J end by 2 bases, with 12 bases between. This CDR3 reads CASSQARRGTYEQYF. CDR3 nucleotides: TGTGCCAGCAGCCAAGCAAGGCGGGGAACCTACGAGCAGTACTTC.

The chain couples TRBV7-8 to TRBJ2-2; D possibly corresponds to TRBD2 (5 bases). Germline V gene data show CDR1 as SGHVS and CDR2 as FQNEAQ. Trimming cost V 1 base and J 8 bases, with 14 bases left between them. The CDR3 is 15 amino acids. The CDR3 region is CASSLEINGVGELFF. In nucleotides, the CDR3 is TGTGCCAGCAGCTTAGAGATCAACGGGGTAGGGGAGCTGTTTTTT.

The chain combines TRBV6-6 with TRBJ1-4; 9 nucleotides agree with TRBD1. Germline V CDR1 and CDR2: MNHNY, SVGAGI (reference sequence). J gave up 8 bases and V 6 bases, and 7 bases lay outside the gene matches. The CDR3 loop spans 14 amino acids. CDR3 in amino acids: CASRFTGGGEKLFF. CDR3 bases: TGTGCCAGCAGATTTACAGGGGGCGGCGAAAAACTGTTTTTT.

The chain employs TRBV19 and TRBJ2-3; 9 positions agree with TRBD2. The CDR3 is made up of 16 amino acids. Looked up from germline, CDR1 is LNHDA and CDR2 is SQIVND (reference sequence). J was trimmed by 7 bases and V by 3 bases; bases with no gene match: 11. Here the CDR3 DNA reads TGTGCCAGTAGTATCCGGGCTAGCGGGATTGAGAATACGCAGTATTTT. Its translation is CASSIRASGIENTQYF.

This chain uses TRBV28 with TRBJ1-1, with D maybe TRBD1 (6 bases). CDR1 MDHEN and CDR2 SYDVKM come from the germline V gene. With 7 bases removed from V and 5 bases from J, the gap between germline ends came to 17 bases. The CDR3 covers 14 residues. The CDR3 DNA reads TGTGCCAGCACTGAGCAGGGGAGGGATACTGAAGCTTTCTTT. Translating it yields CASTEQGRDTEAFF. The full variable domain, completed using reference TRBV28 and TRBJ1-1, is DVKVTQSSRYLVKRTGEKVFLECVQDMDHENMFWYRQDPGLGLRLIYFSYDVKMKEKGDIPEGYSVSREKKERFSLILESASTNQTSMYLCASTEQGRDTEAFFGQGTRLTVV.

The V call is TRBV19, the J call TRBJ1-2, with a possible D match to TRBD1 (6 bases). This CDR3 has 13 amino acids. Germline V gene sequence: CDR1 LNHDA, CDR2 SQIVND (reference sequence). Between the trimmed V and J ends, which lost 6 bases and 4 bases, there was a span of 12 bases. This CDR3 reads CASREDRTYGYTF. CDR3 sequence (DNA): TGTGCCAGTAGGGAGGACAGAACCTATGGCTACACCTTC.

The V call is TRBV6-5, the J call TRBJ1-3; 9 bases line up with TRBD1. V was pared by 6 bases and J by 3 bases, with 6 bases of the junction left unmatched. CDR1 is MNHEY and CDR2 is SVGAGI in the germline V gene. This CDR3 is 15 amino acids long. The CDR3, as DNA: TGTGCCAGCAGCCCCGGGACAGGGTATGGAAACACCATATATTTT. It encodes CASSPGTGYGNTIYF.

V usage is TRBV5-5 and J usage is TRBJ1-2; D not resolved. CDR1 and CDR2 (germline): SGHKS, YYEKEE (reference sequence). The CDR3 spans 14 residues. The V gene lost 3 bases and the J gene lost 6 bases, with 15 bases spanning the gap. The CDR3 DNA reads TGTGCCAGCAGCTCTACCCGGGGAATAGATGGCTACACCTTC. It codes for CASSSTRGIDGYTF.

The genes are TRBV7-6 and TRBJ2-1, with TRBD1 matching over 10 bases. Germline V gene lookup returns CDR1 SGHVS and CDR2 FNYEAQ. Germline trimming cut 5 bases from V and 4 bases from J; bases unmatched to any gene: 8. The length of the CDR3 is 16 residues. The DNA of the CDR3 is TGTGCCAGCAGCCCAGCCCGACAGGGGGCGTACAATGAGCAGTTCTTC. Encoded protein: CASSPARQGAYNEQFF.

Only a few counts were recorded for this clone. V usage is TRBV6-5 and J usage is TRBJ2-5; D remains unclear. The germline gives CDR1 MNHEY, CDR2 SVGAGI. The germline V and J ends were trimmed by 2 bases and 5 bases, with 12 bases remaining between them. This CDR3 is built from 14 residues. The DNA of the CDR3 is TGTGCCAGCAGTTACGGCGAGCGCAAGGAGACCCAGTACTTC. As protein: CASSYGERKETQYF.

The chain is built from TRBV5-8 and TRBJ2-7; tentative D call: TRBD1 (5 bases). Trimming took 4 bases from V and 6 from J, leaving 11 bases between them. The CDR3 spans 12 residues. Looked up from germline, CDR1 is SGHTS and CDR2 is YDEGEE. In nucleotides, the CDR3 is TGTGCCAGCAGCCCTAGGGGATTCGAGCAGTACTTC. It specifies CASSPRGFEQYF. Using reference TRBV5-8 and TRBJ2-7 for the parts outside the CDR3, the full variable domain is EAGVTQSPTHLIKTRGQQATLRCSPISGHTSVYWYQQALGLGLQFLLWYDEGEERNRGNFPPRFSGRQFPNYSSELNVNALELEDSALYLCASSPRGFEQYFGPGTRLTVT.

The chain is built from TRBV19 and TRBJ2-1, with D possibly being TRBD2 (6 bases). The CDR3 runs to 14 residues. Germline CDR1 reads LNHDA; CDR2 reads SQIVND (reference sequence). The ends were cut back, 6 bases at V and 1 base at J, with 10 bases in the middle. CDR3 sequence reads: CASSGSSSYNEQFF. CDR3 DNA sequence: TGTGCCAGTAGCGGGAGCTCTTCCTACAATGAGCAGTTCTTC.

The CDR3: CASSLMTASTDTQYF. Written as DNA, the CDR3 is TGTGCCAGCAGCTTGATGACAGCTAGCACAGATACGCAGTATTTT. The chain employs TRBV7-2 and TRBJ2-3, with a possible D match to TRBD1 (5 bases). The CDR3 has 15 amino acids. V was pared by 3 bases and J by 0 bases, with 10 bases between. Germline CDR1 is SGHTA and CDR2 is FQGNSA.